This T cell receptor beta chain is drawn from a study of OX40 agonist ivuxolimab in advanced cancers. For the study at large: There were three patients with partial responses, one having hepatocellular carcinoma and two cutaneous melanoma.

Clones were sequenced by immunoSEQ multiplex PCR, and TCRdb holds only the in-frame ones, with some missing. This sample has approximately 64,000 clones, with 75% to 85% found just once. General observations from the study: In a subset of nonresponders, normalized T-cell clonal expansion was also low.

Concerning this clone itself: The target antigen is unknown.

The CDR3 spans 12 residues. Trimming stripped 6 bases from V and 9 bases from J, with 12 bases between. Germline assignment: CDR1 MNHEY and CDR2 SVGAGI. The sequencing here drew on CD4+ or CD8+ T cells sorted from blood, taken in a trial of the OX40 agonist ivuxolimab. This receptor was identified in an adult with an advanced solid tumor such as melanoma, head and neck, liver or kidney cancer. This rearrangement joins TRBV6-5 to TRBJ2-1; D perhaps matches TRBD2 (5 bases). This CDR3 is CASSLLGGEQFF. In DNA, the CDR3 is TGTGCCAGCAGCTTACTAGGAGGTGAGCAGTTCTTC.